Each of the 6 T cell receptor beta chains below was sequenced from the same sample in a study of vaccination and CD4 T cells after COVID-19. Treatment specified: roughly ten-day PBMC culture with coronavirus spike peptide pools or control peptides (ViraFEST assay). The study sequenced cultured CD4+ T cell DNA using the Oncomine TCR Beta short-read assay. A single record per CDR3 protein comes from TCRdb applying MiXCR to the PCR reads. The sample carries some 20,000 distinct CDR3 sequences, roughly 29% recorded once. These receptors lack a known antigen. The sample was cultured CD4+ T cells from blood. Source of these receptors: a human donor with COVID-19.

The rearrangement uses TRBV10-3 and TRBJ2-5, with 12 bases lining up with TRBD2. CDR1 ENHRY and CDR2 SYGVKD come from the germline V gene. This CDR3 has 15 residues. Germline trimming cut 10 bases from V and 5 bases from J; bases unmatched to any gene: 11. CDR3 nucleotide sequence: TGTGCCACCGCCCTAGCGGGGGGGCGGGGGGAGACCCAGTACTTC. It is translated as CATALAGGRGETQYF.

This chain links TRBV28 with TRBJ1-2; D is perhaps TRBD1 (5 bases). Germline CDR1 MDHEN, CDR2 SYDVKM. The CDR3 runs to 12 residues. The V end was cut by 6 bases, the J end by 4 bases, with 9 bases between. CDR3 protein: CASRSGIYGYTF. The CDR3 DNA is TGTGCCAGCAGATCAGGGATCTATGGCTACACCTTC.

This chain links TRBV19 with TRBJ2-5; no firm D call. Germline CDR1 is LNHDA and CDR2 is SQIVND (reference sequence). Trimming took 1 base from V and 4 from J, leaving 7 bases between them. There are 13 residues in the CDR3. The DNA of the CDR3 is TGTGCCAGTAGTATAGGAACGCTAGAGACCCAGTACTTC. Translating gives CASSIGTLETQYF.

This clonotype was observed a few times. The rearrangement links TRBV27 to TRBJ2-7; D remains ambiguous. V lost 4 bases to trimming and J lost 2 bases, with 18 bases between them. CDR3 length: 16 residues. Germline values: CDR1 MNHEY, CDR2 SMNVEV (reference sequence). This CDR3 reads CASSSSWALSAYEQYF. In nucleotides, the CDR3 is TGTGCCAGCAGTTCCTCATGGGCCCTCTCGGCCTACGAGCAGTACTTC.

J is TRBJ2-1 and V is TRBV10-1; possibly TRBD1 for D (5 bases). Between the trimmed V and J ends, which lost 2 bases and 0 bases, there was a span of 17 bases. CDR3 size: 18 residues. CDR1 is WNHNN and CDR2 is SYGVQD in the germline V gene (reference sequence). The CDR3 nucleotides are TGCGCCAGCAGTGAGGGGGCTAACAGGTTTTCCTCCTACAATGAGCAGTTCTTC. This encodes CASSEGANRFSSYNEQFF.

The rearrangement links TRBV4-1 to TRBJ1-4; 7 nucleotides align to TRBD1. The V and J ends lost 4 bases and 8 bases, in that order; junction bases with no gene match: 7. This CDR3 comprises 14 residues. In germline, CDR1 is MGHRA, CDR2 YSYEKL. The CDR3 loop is CASSPRQGTEKLFF. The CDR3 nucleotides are TGCGCCAGCAGCCCGCGACAGGGTACAGAAAAACTGTTTTTT.